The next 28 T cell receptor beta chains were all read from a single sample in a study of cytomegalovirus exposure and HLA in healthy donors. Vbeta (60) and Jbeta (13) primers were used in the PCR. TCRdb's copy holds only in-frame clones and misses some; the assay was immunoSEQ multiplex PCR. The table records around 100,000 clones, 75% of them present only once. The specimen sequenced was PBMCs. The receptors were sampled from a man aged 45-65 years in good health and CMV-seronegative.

The CDR3 here is CASSQGGITTGELFF. In nucleotides, the CDR3 is TGTGCCAGCAGCCAAGGAGGGATCACAACCGGGGAGCTGTTTTTT. The chain joins TRBV4-2 to TRBJ2-2, with D maybe TRBD2 (5 bases). Germline loops: CDR1 LGHNA, CDR2 YNFKEQ. The CDR3 runs to 15 residues. V dropped 1 base and J dropped 5 bases, with 11 bases sitting between them.

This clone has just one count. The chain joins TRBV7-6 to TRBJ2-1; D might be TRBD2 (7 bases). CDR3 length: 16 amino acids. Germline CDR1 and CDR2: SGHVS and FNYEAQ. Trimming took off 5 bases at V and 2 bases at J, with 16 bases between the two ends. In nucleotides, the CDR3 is TGTGCCAGCAGCGAGGGGGGGGGAAGTCCCTACAATGAGCAGTTCTTC. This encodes CASSEGGGSPYNEQFF.

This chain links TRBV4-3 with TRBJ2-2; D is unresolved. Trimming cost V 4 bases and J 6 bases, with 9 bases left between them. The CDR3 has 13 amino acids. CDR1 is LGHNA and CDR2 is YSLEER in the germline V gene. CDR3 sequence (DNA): TGCGCCAGCAGCCCCGTTGTCCCCGGGGAGCTGTTTTTT. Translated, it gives CASSPVVPGELFF.

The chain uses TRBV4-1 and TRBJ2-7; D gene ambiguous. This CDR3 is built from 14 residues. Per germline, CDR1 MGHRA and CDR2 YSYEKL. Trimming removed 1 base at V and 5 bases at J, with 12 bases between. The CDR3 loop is CASSQAAISDEQYF. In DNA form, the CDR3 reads TGCGCCAGCAGCCAAGCTGCCATTTCAGACGAGCAGTACTTC.

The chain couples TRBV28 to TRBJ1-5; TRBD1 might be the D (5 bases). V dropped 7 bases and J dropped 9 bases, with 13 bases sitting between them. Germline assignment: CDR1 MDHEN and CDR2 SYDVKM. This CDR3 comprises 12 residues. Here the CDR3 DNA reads TGTGCCAGCATTAAGACCGGGGGGCCCCAGCATTTT. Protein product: CASIKTGGPQHF. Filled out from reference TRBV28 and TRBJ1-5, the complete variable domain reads DVKVTQSSRYLVKRTGEKVFLECVQDMDHENMFWYRQDPGLGLRLIYFSYDVKMKEKGDIPEGYSVSREKKERFSLILESASTNQTSMYLCASIKTGGPQHFGDGTRLSIL.

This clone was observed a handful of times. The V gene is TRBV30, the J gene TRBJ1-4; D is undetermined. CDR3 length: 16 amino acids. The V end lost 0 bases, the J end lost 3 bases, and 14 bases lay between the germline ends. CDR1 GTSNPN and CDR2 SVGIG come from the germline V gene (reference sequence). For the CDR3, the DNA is TGTGCCTGGAGTGTAAATGGTCCACGGGCTAATGAAAAACTGTTTTTT. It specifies CAWSVNGPRANEKLFF.

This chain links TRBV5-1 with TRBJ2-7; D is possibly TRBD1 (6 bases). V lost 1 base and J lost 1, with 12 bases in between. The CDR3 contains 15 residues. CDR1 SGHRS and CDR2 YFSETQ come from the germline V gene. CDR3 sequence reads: CASSLTGQPSYEQYF. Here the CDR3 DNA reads TGCGCCAGCAGCTTGACAGGGCAACCATCCTACGAGCAGTACTTC.

DNA for the CDR3: TGTGCCACCAGCGGACAGCTTAGCAATCAGCCCCAGCATTTT. This translates into CATSGQLSNQPQHF. The chain is built from TRBV15 and TRBJ1-5, with a possible D match to TRBD1 (6 bases). CDR1 is LNHNV and CDR2 is YYDKDF in the germline V gene (reference sequence). This CDR3 is built from 14 residues. V lost 5 bases and J lost 0, with 8 bases in between.

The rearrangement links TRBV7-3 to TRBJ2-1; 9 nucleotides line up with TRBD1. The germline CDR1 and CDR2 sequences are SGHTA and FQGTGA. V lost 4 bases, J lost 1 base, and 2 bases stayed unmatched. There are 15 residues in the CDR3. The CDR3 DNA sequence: TGTGCCAGCAGCTACGGACAGGGGTCCTACAATGAGCAGTTCTTC. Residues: CASSYGQGSYNEQFF.

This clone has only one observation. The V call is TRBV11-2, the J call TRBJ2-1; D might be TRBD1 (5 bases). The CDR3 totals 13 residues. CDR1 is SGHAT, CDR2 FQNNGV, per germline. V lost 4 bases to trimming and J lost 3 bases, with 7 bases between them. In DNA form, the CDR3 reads TGTGCCAGCAGCTCGACAGTCTACAATGAGCAGTTCTTC. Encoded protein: CASSSTVYNEQFF.

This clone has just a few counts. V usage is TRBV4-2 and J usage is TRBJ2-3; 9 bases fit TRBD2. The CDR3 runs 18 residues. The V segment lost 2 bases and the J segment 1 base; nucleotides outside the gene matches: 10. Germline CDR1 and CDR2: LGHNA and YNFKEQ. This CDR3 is CASSQQASAGGRTDTQYF. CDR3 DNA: TGTGCCAGCAGCCAACAAGCATCAGCGGGGGGACGCACAGATACGCAGTATTTT.

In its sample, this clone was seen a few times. CDR3 bases: TGTGCCACCAGGAGCAGCAGGGGCAATCAGCCCCAGCATTTT. It is translated as CATRSSRGNQPQHF. The rearrangement joins TRBV2 to TRBJ1-5; TRBD1 might be the D (5 bases). CDR1 and CDR2 (germline): SNHLY, FYNNEI. This CDR3 spans 14 amino acids. V gave up 10 bases and J gave up 2 bases, with 15 bases separating them. The whole variable domain, filled in from reference TRBV2 and TRBJ1-5, reads EPEVTQTPSHQVTQMGQEVILRCVPISNHLYFYWYRQILGQKVEFLVSFYNNEISEKSEIFDDQFSVERPDGSNFTLKIRSTKLEDSAMYFCATRSSRGNQPQHFGDGTRLSIL.

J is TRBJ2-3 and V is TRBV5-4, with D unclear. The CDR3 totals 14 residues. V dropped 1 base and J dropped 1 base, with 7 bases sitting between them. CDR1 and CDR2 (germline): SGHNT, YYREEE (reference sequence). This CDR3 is CASSLHPGTDTQYF. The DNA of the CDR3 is TGTGCCAGCAGCTTGCACCCGGGCACAGATACGCAGTATTTT. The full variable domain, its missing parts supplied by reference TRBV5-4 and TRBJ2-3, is ETGVTQSPTHLIKTRGQQVTLRCSSQSGHNTVSWYQQALGQGPQFIFQYYREEENGRGNFPPRFSGLQFPNYSSELNVNALELDDSALYLCASSLHPGTDTQYFGPGTRLTVL.

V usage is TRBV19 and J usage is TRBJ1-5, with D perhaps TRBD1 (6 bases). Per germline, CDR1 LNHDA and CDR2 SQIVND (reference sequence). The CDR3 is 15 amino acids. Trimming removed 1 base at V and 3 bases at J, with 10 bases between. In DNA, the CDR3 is TGTGCCAGTAGTATAGTTCGACAGGTCAATCAGCCCCAGCATTTT. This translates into CASSIVRQVNQPQHF.

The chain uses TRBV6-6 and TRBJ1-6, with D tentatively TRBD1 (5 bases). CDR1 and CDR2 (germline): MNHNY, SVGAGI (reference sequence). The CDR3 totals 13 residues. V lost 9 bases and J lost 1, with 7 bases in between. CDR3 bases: TGTGCCAGAGGGGCTTCCTATAATTCACCCCTCCACTTT. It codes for CARGASYNSPLHF.

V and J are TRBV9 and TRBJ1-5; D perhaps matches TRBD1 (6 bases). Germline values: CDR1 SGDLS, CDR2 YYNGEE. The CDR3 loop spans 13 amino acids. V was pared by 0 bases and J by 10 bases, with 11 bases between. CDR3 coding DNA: TGTGCCAGCAGCGTAGAACAGGGTGGACCCCAGCATTTT. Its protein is CASSVEQGGPQHF.

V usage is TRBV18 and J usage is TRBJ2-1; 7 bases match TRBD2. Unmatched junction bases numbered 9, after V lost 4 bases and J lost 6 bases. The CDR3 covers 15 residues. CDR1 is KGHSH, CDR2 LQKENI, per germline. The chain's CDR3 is CASSLLSERGNEQFF. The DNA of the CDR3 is TGTGCCAGCTCACTCTTGTCGGAGCGGGGCAATGAGCAGTTCTTC.

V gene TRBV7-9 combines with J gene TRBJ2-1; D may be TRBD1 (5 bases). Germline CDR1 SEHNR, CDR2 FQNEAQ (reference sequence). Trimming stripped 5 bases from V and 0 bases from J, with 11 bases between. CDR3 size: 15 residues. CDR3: CASSGARSSYNEQFF. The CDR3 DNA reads TGTGCCAGCAGCGGGGCGCGAAGCTCCTACAATGAGCAGTTCTTC.

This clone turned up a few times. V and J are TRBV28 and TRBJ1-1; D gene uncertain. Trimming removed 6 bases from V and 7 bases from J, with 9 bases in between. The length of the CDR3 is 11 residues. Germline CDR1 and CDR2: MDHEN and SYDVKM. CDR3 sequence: CASRLFNEAFF. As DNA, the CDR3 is TGTGCCAGCAGACTATTTAATGAAGCTTTCTTT.

CDR3: CASSSESSYNEQFF. The DNA of the CDR3 is TGTGCCAGCAGTTCTGAGAGCTCCTACAATGAGCAGTTCTTC. This chain links TRBV6-5 with TRBJ2-1; D remains unclear. The V end lost 4 bases, the J end lost 0 bases, and 7 bases lay between the germline ends. Germline V gene sequence: CDR1 MNHEY, CDR2 SVGAGI. The CDR3 runs 14 residues.

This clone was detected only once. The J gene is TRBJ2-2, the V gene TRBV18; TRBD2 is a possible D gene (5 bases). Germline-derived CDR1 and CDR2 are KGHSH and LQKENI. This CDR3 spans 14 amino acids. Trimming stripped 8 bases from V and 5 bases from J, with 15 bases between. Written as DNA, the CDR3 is TGTGCCAGCACTAGAACCACGGGGACCGGGGAGCTGTTTTTT. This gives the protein CASTRTTGTGELFF.

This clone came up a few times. CDR3 DNA sequence: TGCGCCAGCAGCGTCCGGGACAGGTCCACCGGGGAGCTGTTTTTT. Its translation is CASSVRDRSTGELFF. The chain recombines TRBV5-1 with TRBJ2-2, with TRBD1 identical over 8 bases. Germline-derived CDR1 and CDR2 are SGHRS and YFSETQ. This CDR3 contains 15 residues. Trimming at V came to 4 bases and at J to 4 bases, leaving 6 bases not matched to a gene.

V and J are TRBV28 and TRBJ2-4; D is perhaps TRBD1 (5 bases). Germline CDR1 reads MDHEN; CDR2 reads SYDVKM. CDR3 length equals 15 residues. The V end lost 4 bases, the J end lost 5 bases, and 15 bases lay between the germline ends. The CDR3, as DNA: TGTGCCAGCAGTTCAGGATACAGGTTCGAAAACATTCAGTACTTC. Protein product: CASSSGYRFENIQYF.

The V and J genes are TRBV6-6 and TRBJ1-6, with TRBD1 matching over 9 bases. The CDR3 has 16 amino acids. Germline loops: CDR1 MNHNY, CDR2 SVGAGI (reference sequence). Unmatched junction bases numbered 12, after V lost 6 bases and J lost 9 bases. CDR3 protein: CASRGGIGQGSSPLHF. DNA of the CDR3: TGTGCCAGCAGGGGGGGCATCGGACAGGGGAGTTCACCCCTCCACTTT.

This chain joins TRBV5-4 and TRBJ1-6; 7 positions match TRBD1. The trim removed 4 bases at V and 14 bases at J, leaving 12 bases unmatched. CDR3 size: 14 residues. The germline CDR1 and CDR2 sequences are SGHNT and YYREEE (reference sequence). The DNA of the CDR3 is TGTGCCAGCAGCCGACAGGGCCCGGGGGACACCCTCCACTTT. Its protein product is CASSRQGPGDTLHF.

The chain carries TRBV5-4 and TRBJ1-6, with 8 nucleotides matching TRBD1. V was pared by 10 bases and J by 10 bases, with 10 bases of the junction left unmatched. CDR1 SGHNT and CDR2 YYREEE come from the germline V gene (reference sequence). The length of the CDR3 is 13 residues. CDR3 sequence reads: CAASTGEQSPLHF. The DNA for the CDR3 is TGTGCCGCTTCGACAGGGGAGCAGTCACCCCTCCACTTT.

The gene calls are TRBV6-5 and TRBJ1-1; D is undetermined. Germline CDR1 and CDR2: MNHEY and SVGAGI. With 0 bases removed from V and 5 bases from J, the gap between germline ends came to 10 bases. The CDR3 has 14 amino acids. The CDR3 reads CASSYSGIETEAFF. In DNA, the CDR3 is TGTGCCAGCAGTTACTCGGGCATCGAGACTGAAGCTTTCTTT.

CDR3 sequence: CASSSRQGNGYEQYF. As DNA, the CDR3 is TGTGCCAGCAGCTCCCGGCAGGGGAACGGGTACGAGCAGTACTTC. The rearrangement uses TRBV7-9 and TRBJ2-7, with TRBD1 as a possible D gene (6 bases). Germline loops: CDR1 SEHNR, CDR2 FQNEAQ (reference sequence). The CDR3 contains 15 residues. V was cut by 4 bases and J by 4 bases, with 17 bases left in between.